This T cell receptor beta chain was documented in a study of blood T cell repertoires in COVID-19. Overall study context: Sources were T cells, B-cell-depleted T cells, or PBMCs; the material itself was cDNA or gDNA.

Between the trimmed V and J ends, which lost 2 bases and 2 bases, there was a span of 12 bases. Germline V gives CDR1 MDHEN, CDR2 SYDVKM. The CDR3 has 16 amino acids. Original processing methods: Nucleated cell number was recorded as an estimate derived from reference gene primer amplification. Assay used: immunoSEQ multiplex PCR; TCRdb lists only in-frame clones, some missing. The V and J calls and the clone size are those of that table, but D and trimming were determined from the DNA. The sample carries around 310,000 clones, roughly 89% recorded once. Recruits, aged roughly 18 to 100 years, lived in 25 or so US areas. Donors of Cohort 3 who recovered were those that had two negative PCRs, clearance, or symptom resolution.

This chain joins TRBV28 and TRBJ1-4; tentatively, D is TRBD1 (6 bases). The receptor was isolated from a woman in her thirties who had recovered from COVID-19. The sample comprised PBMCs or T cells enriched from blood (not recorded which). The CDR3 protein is CASSLAGGLTNEKLFF. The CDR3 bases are TGTGCCAGCAGTTTAGCGGGGGGCTTGACTAATGAAAAACTGTTTTTT.